One and the same sample provided the 20 T cell receptor beta chains below, sequenced in a study of cytomegalovirus exposure and HLA in healthy donors. TCRdb keeps only in-frame clones here, not all; method: immunoSEQ multiplex PCR. Of about 130,000 clones listed, around 92% are singletons. The sequencing sample was made of PBMCs. The receptors stem from a man in his thirties or forties in good health and CMV-seronegative.

The gene calls are TRBV4-2 and TRBJ2-7; maybe TRBD2 (7 bases). The CDR3 has 16 amino acids. Germline CDR1 is LGHNA and CDR2 is YNFKEQ. Trimming cost V 0 bases and J 4 bases, with 16 bases left between them. CDR3: CASSQERTGGAYEQYF. The DNA for the CDR3 is TGTGCCAGCAGCCAAGAGCGAACGGGGGGCGCATACGAGCAGTACTTC.

This chain joins TRBV5-1 and TRBJ2-5, with 11 positions matching TRBD2. Germline-derived CDR1 and CDR2 are SGHRS and YFSETQ. This CDR3 has 16 residues. V trimming: 0 bases; J trimming: 2 bases; junction bases outside the gene matches: 3. The CDR3 here is CASSLDPSGGQETQYF. The CDR3, as DNA: TGCGCCAGCAGCTTGGATCCTAGCGGGGGGCAAGAGACCCAGTACTTC.

This chain uses TRBV4-1 with TRBJ2-7; TRBD1 matches at 7 bases. CDR3 length: 17 amino acids. The ends lost 1 base at V and 0 bases at J; junction bases unmatched: 9. CDR1 and CDR2 from the germline V gene are MGHRA and YSYEKL. The CDR3 sequence: CASSQARTGQISYEQYF. In DNA form, the CDR3 reads TGCGCCAGCAGCCAAGCTCGGACGGGACAGATCTCCTACGAGCAGTACTTC.

The chain uses TRBV5-5 and TRBJ2-7, with D possibly being TRBD2 (5 bases). CDR3 size: 15 residues. The ends were cut back, 1 base at V and 0 bases at J, with 11 bases in the middle. The germline gives CDR1 SGHKS, CDR2 YYEKEE (reference sequence). The CDR3 here is CASSLWTGSSYEQYF. The CDR3 region has the DNA TGTGCCAGCAGCTTGTGGACGGGAAGCTCCTACGAGCAGTACTTC.

The rearrangement links TRBV7-3 to TRBJ2-1; D uncertain. The CDR3 length is 12 residues. Germline V gene data show CDR1 as SGHTA and CDR2 as FQGTGA. The germline V and J ends were trimmed by 5 bases and 7 bases, with 9 bases remaining between them. The CDR3 loop reads CASSPDGNEQFF. The CDR3 DNA reads as TGTGCCAGCAGCCCCGACGGGAATGAGCAGTTCTTC.

As for this clone: The junction departs from germline at one end; a sequencing error may be responsible. The rearrangement links TRBV7-9 to TRBJ2-3, with a weak D call TRBD1 (6 bases). This CDR3 region has 13 residues. CDR1 and CDR2 (germline): SEHNR, FQNEAQ (reference sequence). In DNA form, the CDR3 reads TGTGCCAGCAGCTCTCGGGACACAGATACGCAGTGTTTT. It specifies CASSSRDTDTQCF.

The rearrangement links TRBV27 to TRBJ2-1; D perhaps matches TRBD2 (5 bases). CDR3 size: 16 residues. V was cut by 5 bases and J by 0 bases, with 14 bases left in between. Germline-derived CDR1 and CDR2 are MNHEY and SMNVEV (reference sequence). CDR3 DNA: TGTGCCAGCAGTCCGGCGACTACCTACTCCTACAATGAGCAGTTCTTC. It codes for CASSPATTYSYNEQFF.

This clone was seen once. This chain connects TRBV4-3 to TRBJ2-3; possible D gene TRBD1, 6 bases. Germline CDR1 is LGHNA and CDR2 is YSLEER. This CDR3 region has 13 residues. Trimming took 8 bases from V and 4 from J, leaving 13 bases between them. The CDR3 loop reads CASGEGVADTQYF. The CDR3 DNA follows: TGCGCCAGCGGCGAGGGGGTTGCAGATACGCAGTATTTT.

The chain couples TRBV5-1 to TRBJ1-1; D is undetermined. Germline V lookup: CDR1 SGHRS, CDR2 YFSETQ. CDR3 length: 15 amino acids. V lost 4 bases and J lost 1, with 14 bases in between. CDR3 loop: CASSPLAGGNTEAFF. In DNA, the CDR3 is TGCGCCAGCAGCCCACTCGCTGGTGGGAACACTGAAGCTTTCTTT.

This clone was seen only once. The chain links TRBV18 to TRBJ2-7; D perhaps matches TRBD2 (5 bases). The CDR3 has 14 residues. Trimming stripped 3 bases from V and 4 bases from J, with 13 bases between. The germline gives CDR1 KGHSH, CDR2 LQKENI. The CDR3 sequence is CASSPREQRYEQYF. DNA for the CDR3: TGTGCCAGCTCACCGAGGGAACAGAGATACGAGCAGTACTTC.

This clone was observed a few times. The gene calls are TRBV9 and TRBJ1-6; D remains ambiguous. Between the trimmed V and J ends, which lost 0 bases and 7 bases, there was a span of 8 bases. Germline V gene lookup returns CDR1 SGDLS and CDR2 YYNGEE. The CDR3 covers 14 residues. The CDR3 sequence is CASSVAFGNSPLHF. In nucleotides, the CDR3 is TGTGCCAGCAGCGTAGCCTTCGGGAATTCACCCCTCCACTTT.

The DNA for the CDR3 is TGTGCCAGCAGCTTAGGGCAGGTGAACACCGGGGAGCTGTTTTTT. Its translation: CASSLGQVNTGELFF. The genes are TRBV7-9 and TRBJ2-2; D unresolved. Germline values: CDR1 SEHNR, CDR2 FQNEAQ (reference sequence). V shed 1 base and J shed 1 base, with 7 bases lying between them. The CDR3 is made up of 15 amino acids.

J is TRBJ2-7 and V is TRBV10-3; D not certain. Germline assignment: CDR1 ENHRY and CDR2 SYGVKD. The CDR3 runs to 12 residues. The V end lost 3 bases, the J end lost 6 bases, and 9 bases lay between the germline ends. The CDR3: CAISELLSEQYF. The CDR3 nucleotides read TGTGCCATCAGTGAATTACTAAGCGAGCAGTACTTC.

In this sample, this clone turned up once. This chain connects TRBV19 to TRBJ1-5; D unresolved. The V gene lost 0 bases and the J gene lost 6 bases, with 6 bases spanning the gap. In germline, CDR1 is LNHDA, CDR2 SQIVND (reference sequence). This CDR3 spans 13 amino acids. Here the CDR3 reads CASSIDRRQPQHF. DNA for the CDR3: TGTGCCAGTAGTATAGACCGTCGTCAGCCCCAGCATTTT.

V and J are TRBV19 and TRBJ1-5, with TRBD1 matching over 8 bases. From germline, CDR1 is LNHDA and CDR2 SQIVND (reference sequence). This CDR3 has 14 residues. The V gene end was trimmed by 6 bases and the J gene end by 7 bases; junction bases not matched to a gene: 8. The CDR3 sequence is CASSRQGAGQPQHF. The CDR3 nucleotides read TGTGCCAGTAGCAGGCAGGGGGCTGGGCAGCCCCAGCATTTT.

This chain links TRBV7-9 with TRBJ1-1; D gene ambiguous. Germline V gives CDR1 SEHNR, CDR2 FQNEAQ (reference sequence). V lost 6 bases to trimming and J lost 0 bases, with 8 bases between them. The CDR3 loop spans 13 amino acids. The CDR3 protein is CASSTTVNTEAFF. The CDR3, as DNA: TGTGCCAGCAGTACAACAGTGAACACTGAAGCTTTCTTT. The full variable domain, its missing parts supplied by reference TRBV7-9 and TRBJ1-1, is DTGVSQNPRHKITKRGQNVTFRCDPISEHNRLYWYRQTLGQGPEFLTYFQNEAQLEKSRLLSDRFSAERPKGSFSTLEIQRTEQGDSAMYLCASSTTVNTEAFFGQGTRLTVV.

The chain is built from TRBV11-2 and TRBJ1-1, with no clear D. The CDR3 runs 15 residues. The ends were cut back, 8 bases at V and 1 base at J, with 17 bases in the middle. Germline V gene lookup returns CDR1 SGHAT and CDR2 FQNNGV. CDR3 loop: CASVKRVITNTEAFF. CDR3 nucleotides: TGTGCCAGCGTTAAACGGGTAATCACGAACACTGAAGCTTTCTTT.

V gene TRBV4-1 combines with J gene TRBJ2-1; D is perhaps TRBD1 (6 bases). This CDR3 region has 16 residues. CDR1 is MGHRA, CDR2 YSYEKL, per germline. Trimming cost V 0 bases and J 4 bases, with 13 bases left between them. DNA for the CDR3: TGCGCCAGCAGCCAAGATCCCGGACAGATTTACAATGAGCAGTTCTTC. Translating it yields CASSQDPGQIYNEQFF.

The chain uses TRBV2 and TRBJ2-3; D possibly corresponds to TRBD1 (6 bases). Trimming stripped 7 bases from V and 4 bases from J, with 15 bases between. Germline assignment: CDR1 SNHLY and CDR2 FYNNEI. The CDR3 length is 14 residues. This CDR3 is CASNPGQMADTQYF. CDR3 nucleotide sequence: TGTGCCAGCAATCCGGGACAAATGGCAGATACGCAGTATTTT.

This clone was detected only once. The gene calls are TRBV5-8 and TRBJ1-4; D call uncertain. This CDR3 contains 17 residues. Trimming shortened V by 0 bases and J by 0 bases, and 12 bases separated the two germline ends. In germline, CDR1 is SGHTS, CDR2 YDEGEE. The chain's CDR3 is CASSLAWASSTNEKLFF. In DNA, the CDR3 is TGTGCCAGCAGCTTGGCCTGGGCTTCTTCAACTAATGAAAAACTGTTTTTT. The full variable domain, in which reference TRBV5-8 and TRBJ1-4 provide the parts outside the CDR3, is EAGVTQSPTHLIKTRGQQATLRCSPISGHTSVYWYQQALGLGLQFLLWYDEGEERNRGNFPPRFSGRQFPNYSSELNVNALELEDSALYLCASSLAWASSTNEKLFFGSGTQLSVL.